Below are 21 T cell receptor beta chains sequenced from a single sample in a study of human T cells and chemical hapten exposure. This sample's time point: patch test 1, 2 weeks after DPC sensitization. Sample treatment: therapeutic diphenylcyclopropenone sensitization with weekly scalp DPC. TCRdb itself ran the RACE reads through MiXCR, one entry per CDR3 protein. The data hold 300,000 to 400,000 distinct CDR3 sequences, with approximately 6.9% observed a single time. Source: whole blood, taken in connection with sensitization to the hapten diphenylcyclopropenone (DPC). Receptors were obtained from a woman aged 18 to 35 with alopecia areata. Some clones in this sample may be carry-over from other donors' samples.

This clonotype has at least ten counts. The V call is TRBV14, the J call TRBJ2-3; 15 bases are shared with TRBD2. CDR1 is SGHDN and CDR2 is FVKESK in the germline V gene. This CDR3 contains 17 residues. The trim removed 3 bases at V and 3 bases at J, leaving 4 bases unmatched. The CDR3 sequence is CASSHGTSGGQTDTQYF. Here the CDR3 DNA reads TGTGCCAGCAGCCACGGGACTAGCGGGGGGCAAACAGATACGCAGTATTTT.

This clonotype has a handful of counts. This chain connects TRBV20-1 to TRBJ2-7; TRBD1 matches at 10 bases. V lost 4 bases and J lost 1; bases outside the gene matches: 4. Germline V lookup: CDR1 DFQATT, CDR2 SNEGSKA (reference sequence). The CDR3 runs to 14 residues. This CDR3 reads CSATPGQGSYEQYF. In DNA, the CDR3 is TGCAGTGCTACGCCGGGACAGGGGTCCTACGAGCAGTACTTC.

The chain is built from TRBV7-3 and TRBJ2-7; TRBD1 aligns across 8 bases. The CDR3 spans 12 residues. Germline values: CDR1 SGHTA, CDR2 FQGTGA. The ends lost 4 bases at V and 11 bases at J; junction bases unmatched: 7. In DNA, the CDR3 is TGTGCCAGCAGCTCCGGACAGGGCCTTAAGTACTTC. The encoded protein is CASSSGQGLKYF. Drawing the rest from reference TRBV7-3 and TRBJ2-7, the complete variable domain is GAGVSQTPSNKVTEKGKYVELRCDPISGHTALYWYRQSLGQGPEFLIYFQGTGAADDSGLPNDRFFAVRPEGSVSTLKIQRTERGDSAVYLCASSSGQGLKYFGPGTRLTVT.

This clonotype occurred a few times. This rearrangement joins TRBV7-2 to TRBJ2-3, with 7 positions matching TRBD1. V gave up 2 bases and J gave up 3 bases; unmatched junction bases: 8. CDR1 is SGHTA, CDR2 FQGNSA, per germline. This CDR3 spans 16 amino acids. CDR3 DNA: TGTGCCAGCAGCTTACAGACAGGGTTGTTGACAGATACGCAGTATTTT. Encoded protein: CASSLQTGLLTDTQYF.

This clonotype was seen more than once but under ten times. V is TRBV20-1 and J is TRBJ2-1; 7 bases map to TRBD2. Germline lookup yields CDR1 DFQATT and CDR2 SNEGSKA (reference sequence). The CDR3 extends over 14 amino acids. V dropped 0 bases and J dropped 9; count of bases not matched to a gene: 8. The CDR3 here is CSARDRETSSEQFF. The CDR3 region has the DNA TGCAGTGCTAGAGATCGAGAGACTAGCAGTGAGCAGTTCTTC.

In its sample, this clonotype was seen a few times. The chain employs TRBV6-1 and TRBJ2-1; 10 positions agree with TRBD2. CDR1 is MNHNS and CDR2 is SASEGT in the germline V gene. The CDR3 loop spans 15 amino acids. Losses at the gene ends were 1 base for V and 9 bases for J; bases not matched to a gene: 6. The CDR3 DNA sequence: TGTGCCAGCAGTGAAGAGCGGGGGGGCGGGAGTGAGCAGTTCTTC. Its translation: CASSEERGGGSEQFF.

In this sample, this clonotype turned up many times. V and J are TRBV29-1 and TRBJ1-1; D not certain. V was cut by 5 bases and J by 4 bases, with 11 bases left in between. The CDR3 consists of 12 residues. Germline CDR1 reads SQVTM; CDR2 reads ANQGSEA. The CDR3 sequence: CSVTILGTEAFF. The CDR3 nucleotides read TGCAGCGTTACGATCCTAGGCACTGAAGCTTTCTTT.

This clonotype has a count of ten or more. The rearrangement joins TRBV7-2 to TRBJ2-5; TRBD2 matches 10 bases. The CDR3 contains 15 residues. With V trimmed by 3 bases and J by 5 bases, 6 bases remained unmatched. CDR1 SGHTA and CDR2 FQGNSA come from the germline V gene. The CDR3 bases are TGTGCCAGCAGCTTGAGCGGGGGGGCTCAGGAGACCCAGTACTTC. Its translation is CASSLSGGAQETQYF.

This clonotype showed up just a few times. This chain uses TRBV6-5 with TRBJ2-3, with TRBD2 identical over 14 bases. With V trimmed by 6 bases and J by 6 bases, 11 bases remained unmatched. This CDR3 has 17 amino acids. Germline assignment: CDR1 MNHEY and CDR2 SVGAGI. CDR3 region: CASSPRTSGGPEDTQYF. The CDR3 DNA follows: TGTGCCAGCAGCCCGAGGACTAGCGGGGGGCCAGAGGATACGCAGTATTTT.

This clonotype has just a few counts. V and J are TRBV10-3 and TRBJ1-1; TRBD1 agrees at 8 bases. Germline values: CDR1 ENHRY, CDR2 SYGVKD. After removal of 7 bases from V and 6 bases from J, the junction contained 10 bases not matched to a gene. The CDR3 is 14 residues long. The CDR3 loop is CAIKGQGGVAEAFF. The CDR3 region has the DNA TGTGCCATCAAAGGACAGGGTGGGGTTGCTGAAGCTTTCTTT.

The sample holds a few counts of this clonotype. The chain combines TRBV12-3 or TRBV12-4 with TRBJ2-2; no clear D. V gave up 3 bases and J gave up 4 bases, with 15 bases separating them. This CDR3 spans 16 amino acids. CDR3 nucleotide sequence: TGTGCCAGCAGTTTGTATACCCTCCCGGGCACCGGGGAGCTGTTTTTT. Translation gives CASSLYTLPGTGELFF.

This clonotype was picked up a small number of times. This chain connects TRBV3-1 to TRBJ2-7; TRBD1 is a possible D gene (6 bases). The V gene's germline CDR1 is LGHDT and CDR2 YNNKEL (reference sequence). V was shortened by 4 bases and J by 2 bases, with 12 bases between the two germline ends. The CDR3 loop spans 14 amino acids. The CDR3 bases are TGTGCCAGCAGCCCGGGACACCCGACCTACGAGCAGTACTTC. Protein product: CASSPGHPTYEQYF.

On this clonotype: At one end the junction does not follow the germline gene, possibly because of a read error. CDR3 in amino acids: CASSLALAGPNTVELFF. The CDR3 DNA reads as TGCGCCAGCAGCTTGGCTCTAGCGGGACCCAACACCGTGGAGCTGTTTTTT. The gene calls are TRBV5-1 and TRBJ2-2, with 9 positions matching TRBD2. The germline CDR1 and CDR2 sequences are SGHRS and YFSETQ. The CDR3 has 17 amino acids.

This clonotype was recorded many times. The chain uses TRBV12-3 or TRBV12-4 and TRBJ2-3; D may correspond to TRBD1 or TRBD2 (6 bases each). V dropped 6 bases and J dropped 4 bases, with 14 bases sitting between them. The CDR3 spans 14 residues. Here the CDR3 reads CASSFKGGADTQYF. The DNA for the CDR3 is TGTGCCAGCAGCTTTAAGGGGGGCGCAGATACGCAGTATTTT.

This clonotype was detected ten times or more. The gene calls are TRBV5-4 and TRBJ2-5, with D hard to call. The CDR3 sequence is 14 residues long. Germline CDR1 and CDR2: SGHNT and YYREEE (reference sequence). Trimming removed 1 base at V and 5 bases at J, with 12 bases between. CDR3 in amino acids: CASSLLNPGETQYF. DNA of the CDR3: TGTGCCAGCAGCTTGCTTAACCCTGGGGAGACCCAGTACTTC.

This clonotype was seen a handful of times. The chain joins TRBV7-9 to TRBJ1-6; perhaps TRBD1 as D (5 bases). The CDR3 contains 15 residues. CDR1 and CDR2 (germline): SEHNR, FQNEAQ (reference sequence). Trimming stripped 2 bases from V and 7 bases from J, with 12 bases between. The CDR3 region is CASSLLAGFNSPLHF. The CDR3 region has the DNA TGTGCCAGCAGCTTATTAGCAGGGTTCAATTCACCCCTCCACTTT.

This clonotype has more than one count but fewer than ten. The genes are TRBV4-2 and TRBJ2-7; the match to TRBD2 covers 12 bases. There are 17 residues in the CDR3. The trim removed 3 bases at V and 3 bases at J, leaving 9 bases unmatched. Germline assignment: CDR1 LGHNA and CDR2 YNFKEQ. CDR3 sequence reads: CASSQAWTSGDIYEQYF. CDR3 sequence (DNA): TGTGCCAGCAGCCAGGCTTGGACTAGCGGGGATATCTACGAGCAGTACTTC.

The CDR3 DNA reads TGCAGTGCCGATGACCCCGGATTAGGGGGATACAATGAGCAGTTCTTC. Protein: CSADDPGLGGYNEQFF. This chain links TRBV20-1 with TRBJ2-1, with D possibly matching TRBD1 (6 bases). V lost 6 bases, J lost 4 bases, and 22 bases lay in between. The germline CDR1 and CDR2 sequences are DFQATT and SNEGSKA (reference sequence). The CDR3 totals 16 residues.

This clonotype was found many times. The chain is built from TRBV5-5 and TRBJ2-7; 7 nucleotides line up with TRBD1. V trimming: 2 bases; J trimming: 4 bases; junction bases outside the gene matches: 9. Germline CDR1 SGHKS, CDR2 YYEKEE (reference sequence). The length of the CDR3 is 15 residues. This chain's CDR3 is CASSLPGTDLYEQYF. Here the CDR3 DNA reads TGTGCCAGCAGCTTACCCGGGACAGATCTATACGAGCAGTACTTC.

This clonotype was counted at least ten times. The V and J genes are TRBV24-1 and TRBJ2-3; weak D call: TRBD2 (6 bases). In germline, CDR1 is KGHDR, CDR2 SFDVKD. The ends were cut back, 3 bases at V and 1 base at J, with 10 bases in the middle. CDR3 length: 15 residues. The CDR3 DNA reads TGTGCCACCAGTGATGCCGGGGAGGGCACAGATACGCAGTATTTT. It encodes CATSDAGEGTDTQYF.

The gene calls are TRBV5-1 and TRBJ1-1; D not certain. V was pared by 2 bases and J by 2 bases, with 10 bases between. Germline V gene sequence: CDR1 SGHRS, CDR2 YFSETQ. The length of the CDR3 is 14 residues. DNA for the CDR3: TGCGCCAGCAGCTTACCGCCACCAAACACTGAAGCTTTCTTT. Its protein is CASSLPPPNTEAFF.